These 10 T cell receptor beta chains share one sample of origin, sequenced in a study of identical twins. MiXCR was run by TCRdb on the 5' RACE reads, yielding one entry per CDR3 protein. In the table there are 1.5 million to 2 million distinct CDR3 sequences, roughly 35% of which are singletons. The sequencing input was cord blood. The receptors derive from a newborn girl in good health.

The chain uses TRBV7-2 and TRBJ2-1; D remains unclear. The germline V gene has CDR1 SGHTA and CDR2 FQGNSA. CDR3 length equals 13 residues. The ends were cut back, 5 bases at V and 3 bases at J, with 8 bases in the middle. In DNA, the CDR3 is TGTGCCAGCAGCAAAACAGTCTACAATGAGCAGTTCTTC. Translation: CASSKTVYNEQFF.

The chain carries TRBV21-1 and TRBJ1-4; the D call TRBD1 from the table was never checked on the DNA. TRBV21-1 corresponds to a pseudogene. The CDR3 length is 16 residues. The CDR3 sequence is CASIRNRGRANEKLFF. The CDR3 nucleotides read TGTGCCAGCATCAGGAACAGGGGACGGGCTAATGAAAAACTGTTTTTT.

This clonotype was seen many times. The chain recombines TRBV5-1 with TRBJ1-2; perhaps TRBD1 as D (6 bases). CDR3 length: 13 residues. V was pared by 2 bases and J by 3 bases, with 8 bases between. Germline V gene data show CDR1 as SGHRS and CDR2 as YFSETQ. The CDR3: CASSLGQHYGYTF. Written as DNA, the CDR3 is TGCGCCAGCAGCTTAGGACAGCACTATGGCTACACCTTC.

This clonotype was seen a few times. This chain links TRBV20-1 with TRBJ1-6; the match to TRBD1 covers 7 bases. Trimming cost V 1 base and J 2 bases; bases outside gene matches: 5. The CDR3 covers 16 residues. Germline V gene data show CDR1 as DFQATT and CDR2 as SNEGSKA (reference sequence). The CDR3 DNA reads TGCAGTGCTAGAGGCCAGGGGGATACCTATAATTCACCCCTCCACTTT. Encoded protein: CSARGQGDTYNSPLHF.

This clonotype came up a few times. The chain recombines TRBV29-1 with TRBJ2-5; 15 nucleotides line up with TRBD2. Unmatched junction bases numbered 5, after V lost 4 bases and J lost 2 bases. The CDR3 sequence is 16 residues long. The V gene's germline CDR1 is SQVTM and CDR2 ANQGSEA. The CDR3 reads CSVGTSGGAGQETQYF. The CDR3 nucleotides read TGCAGCGTTGGGACTAGCGGGGGGGCTGGGCAAGAGACCCAGTACTTC.

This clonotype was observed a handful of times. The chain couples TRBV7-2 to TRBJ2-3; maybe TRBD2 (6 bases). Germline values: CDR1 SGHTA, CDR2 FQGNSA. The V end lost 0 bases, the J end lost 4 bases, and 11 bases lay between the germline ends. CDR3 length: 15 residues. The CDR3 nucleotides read TGTGCCAGCAGCTTAGCCGGGAGTTTGGCAGATACGCAGTATTTT. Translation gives CASSLAGSLADTQYF. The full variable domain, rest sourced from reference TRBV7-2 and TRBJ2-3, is GAGVSQSPSNKVTEKGKDVELRCDPISGHTALYWYRQSLGQGLEFLIYFQGNSAPDKSGLPSDRFSAERTGGSVSTLTIQRTQQEDSAVYLCASSLAGSLADTQYFGPGTRLTVL.

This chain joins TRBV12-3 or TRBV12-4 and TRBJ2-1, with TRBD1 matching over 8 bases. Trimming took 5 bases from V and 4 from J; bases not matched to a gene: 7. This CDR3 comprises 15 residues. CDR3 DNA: TGTGCCAGCAGTCCCGAGGGACAGGCGTACAATGAGCAGTTCTTC. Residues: CASSPEGQAYNEQFF.

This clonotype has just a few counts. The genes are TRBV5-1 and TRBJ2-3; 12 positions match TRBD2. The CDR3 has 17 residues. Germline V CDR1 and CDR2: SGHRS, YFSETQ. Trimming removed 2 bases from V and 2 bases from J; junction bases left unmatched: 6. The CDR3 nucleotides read TGCGCCAGCAGCTTCCGACTAGCGGGGGACCCCACAGATACGCAGTATTTT. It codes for CASSFRLAGDPTDTQYF.

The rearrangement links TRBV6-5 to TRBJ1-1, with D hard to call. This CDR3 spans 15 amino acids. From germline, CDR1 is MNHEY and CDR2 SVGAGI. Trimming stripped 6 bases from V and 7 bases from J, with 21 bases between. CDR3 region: CASSSSDWLNGEAFF. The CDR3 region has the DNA TGTGCCAGCAGCTCCTCCGACTGGTTGAACGGTGAAGCTTTCTTT.

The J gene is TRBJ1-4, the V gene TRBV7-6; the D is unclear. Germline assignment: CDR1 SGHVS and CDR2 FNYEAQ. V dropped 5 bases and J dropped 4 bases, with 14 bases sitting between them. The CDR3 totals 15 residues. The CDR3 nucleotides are TGTGCCAGCAGCAAGACCCGGACGGATAATGAAAAACTGTTTTTT. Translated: CASSKTRTDNEKLFF.